Sequencing of this T cell receptor (beta chain) was carried out in a study of blood T cells in healthy people across ages. Whole-study findings and limits: PBMC samples, being unsorted, prevented any conclusive comparison of naive and antigen-experienced cells.

This clonotype has more than one count but fewer than ten. Its antigen is not known. Primed by a sample-barcoded 5' primer and a J-beta primer mix, a second PCR proceeded for roughly 6 to 12 cycles. A 12-random-nucleotide template-switch adaptor tagged each cDNA molecule. TCRdb re-called the 5' RACE reads through MiXCR, storing one row per CDR3 protein. Altogether around 1,800,000 distinct CDR3 sequences are present, approximately 39% being singletons, with the ten largest covering 20% to 25%. Germline V gene lookup returns CDR1 MNHNS and CDR2 SASEGT. The CDR3 runs 15 residues. The V and J ends lost 3 bases and 0 bases respectively, with 8 bases between them.

Material for sequencing was blood. The genes are TRBV6-1 and TRBJ1-4, with D uncertain. The clonotype originates from a human donor in good health. The CDR3 loop is CASSDQVATNEKLFF. The CDR3 coding sequence is TGTGCCAGCAGTGACCAAGTTGCAACTAATGAAAAACTGTTTTTT.